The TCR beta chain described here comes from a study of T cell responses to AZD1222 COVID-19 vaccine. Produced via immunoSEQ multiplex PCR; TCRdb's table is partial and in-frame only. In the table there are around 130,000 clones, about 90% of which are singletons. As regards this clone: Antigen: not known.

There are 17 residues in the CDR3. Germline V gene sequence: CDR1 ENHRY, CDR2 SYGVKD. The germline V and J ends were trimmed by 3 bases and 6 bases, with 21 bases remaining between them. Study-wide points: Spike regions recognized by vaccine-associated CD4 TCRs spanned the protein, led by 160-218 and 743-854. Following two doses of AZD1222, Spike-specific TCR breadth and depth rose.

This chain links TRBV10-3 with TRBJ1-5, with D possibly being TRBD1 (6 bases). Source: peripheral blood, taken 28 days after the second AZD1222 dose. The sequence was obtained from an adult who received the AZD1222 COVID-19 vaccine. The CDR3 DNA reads TGTGCCATCAGTGACCCGAGGACAGCATCGGGGTCTCAGCCCCAGCATTTT. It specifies CAISDPRTASGSQPQHF.